These T cell receptor beta chains were read from a single sample in a study of identifying expanded T cells in peripheral blood. Sequencing used immunoSEQ multiplex PCR; TCRdb keeps in-frame clones, though not all of them. The table lists roughly 82,000 clones, about 83% of them singletons. The sequenced sample was blood. These TCRs come from a person between 18 and 75 years old in good health. CDR3s include the opening cysteine and the closing phenylalanine or tryptophan. The D gene is left open where the match is weak. Clone size is shown for a subset of rows, as once, few, many or a class of expanded clone.

D gene,clone size,V gene,J gene,CDR3 protein,CDR3 DNA
TRBD2,-,TRBV7-9,TRBJ2-7,CASSFSGSGYEQYF,TGTGCCAGCAGCTTTAGCGGGAGCGGTTACGAGCAGTACTTC
-,many,TRBV7-2,TRBJ1-5,CASSTPDQPQHF,TGTGCCAGCAGCACACCCGATCAGCCCCAGCATTTT
TRBD1,-,TRBV14,TRBJ2-7,CASSQGQLYEQSF,TGTGCCAGCAGCCAGGGACAGCTCTACGAGCAGTCCTTC
TRBD1,-,TRBV10-3,TRBJ2-7,CAISAKPGTGNYEQYF,TGTGCCATCAGTGCAAAGCCCGGGACAGGAAACTACGAGCAGTACTTC
-,-,TRBV5-4,TRBJ1-1,CASSVRGGYEAFF,TGTGCCAGCAGCGTTCGTGGGGGTTATGAAGCTTTCTTT
-,-,TRBV27,TRBJ1-1,CASSLSSRGEAFF,TGTGCCAGCAGTTTATCGAGCCGGGGTGAAGCTTTCTTT
-,-,TRBV2,TRBJ1-2,CASSVEGSYGYTF,TGTGCCAGCAGTGTGGAGGGCAGCTATGGCTACACCTTC
-,-,TRBV19,TRBJ2-1,CASSIVPAGGDEQFF,TGTGCCAGTAGTATAGTGCCAGCGGGTGGTGATGAGCAGTTCTTC
-,-,TRBV7-9,TRBJ2-3,CASSRQETNTDTQYF,TGTGCCAGCAGCAGACAGGAGACGAACACAGATACGCAGTATTTT
-,once,TRBV25-1,TRBJ1-6,CASRTGTYNSPLHF,TGTGCCAGCAGGACCGGGACCTATAATTCACCCCTCCACTTT
TRBD2,-,TRBV29-1,TRBJ2-7,CSVGGSAGAGYEQYF,TGCAGCGTTGGGGGATCAGCGGGAGCGGGCTACGAGCAGTACTTC
TRBD1,-,TRBV30,TRBJ2-7,CAWQDRGLFYEQYF,TGTGCCTGGCAGGACAGGGGGCTTTTCTACGAGCAGTACTTC
-,-,TRBV28,TRBJ1-2,CASSLGLQGYGYTF,TGTGCCAGCAGTTTAGGGTTACAGGGCTATGGCTACACCTTC
TRBD2,-,TRBV5-1,TRBJ2-5,CASSIGLAGFQETQYF,TGCGCCAGCAGCATAGGACTAGCGGGGTTCCAAGAGACCCAGTACTTC
TRBD1,-,TRBV27,TRBJ1-2,CASRGTGGVYGYTF,TGTGCCAGCAGGGGGACAGGGGGCGTCTATGGCTACACCTTC
TRBD1,once,TRBV28,TRBJ1-2,CASTTPAGGGYGYTF,TGTGCCAGCACAACACCGGCAGGGGGTGGTTATGGCTACACCTTC
-,-,TRBV7-3,TRBJ2-7,CASSLSTGVSTLSYEQYF,TGTGCCAGCAGCTTATCGACTGGGGTATCAACCCTCTCCTACGAGCAGTACTTC
-,-,TRBV27,TRBJ1-5,CASSPRDTLGDQPQHF,TGTGCCAGCAGTCCCAGGGACACTTTAGGGGATCAGCCCCAGCATTTT
TRBD2,-,TRBV4-1,TRBJ2-7,CASSLYTEGLGLVYEQYF,TGCGCCAGCAGCCTCTATACCGAGGGGTTAGGACTAGTCTACGAGCAGTACTTC
TRBD1,-,TRBV2,TRBJ2-7,CASGAQSTGALGQYF,TGTGCCAGCGGTGCCCAAAGTACAGGGGCCCTCGGGCAGTACTTC
-,once,TRBV14,TRBJ2-7,CASSQLPSGEQYF,TGTGCCAGCAGCCAACTTCCTTCGGGCGAGCAGTACTTC
TRBD2,-,TRBV28,TRBJ2-5,CASSTPGGGQETQYF,TGTGCCAGCAGTACACCCGGGGGGGGCCAAGAGACCCAGTACTTC
TRBD2,-,TRBV4-3,TRBJ2-2,CASSRNLAGDTGELFF,TGCGCCAGCAGCCGAAACCTAGCGGGGGACACCGGGGAGCTGTTTTTT
-,-,TRBV7-2,TRBJ1-1,CASRGPGNTEAFF,TGTGCCAGCAGGGGACCCGGGAACACTGAAGCTTTCTTT
TRBD2,-,TRBV4-3,TRBJ2-1,CASSQDPASGESYNEQFF,TGCGCCAGCAGCCAAGATCCCGCCAGCGGGGAATCCTACAATGAGCAGTTCTTC
-,-,TRBV28,TRBJ1-4,CASRRDEGPVKLFF,TGTGCCAGCAGGCGGGATGAGGGGCCGGTAAAACTGTTTTTT
-,-,TRBV11-3,TRBJ2-1,CASSLGGDEQFF,TGTGCCAGCAGCTTAGGGGGGGATGAGCAGTTCTTC
-,-,TRBV5-1,TRBJ2-1,CASSLDPRGFDEQFF,TGCGCCAGCAGCTTGGATCCTCGGGGGTTCGATGAGCAGTTCTTC
TRBD1,-,TRBV10-3,TRBJ1-4,CAISESQGADEKLFF,TGTGCCATCAGTGAGTCACAGGGGGCTGATGAAAAACTGTTTTTT
-,-,TRBV7-3,TRBJ2-1,CASSLARGSYNEQFF,TGTGCCAGCAGCCTCGCCCGGGGCTCCTACAATGAGCAGTTCTTC
TRBD2,once,TRBV11-1,TRBJ2-1,CASRKRGTSYNEQFF,TGTGCCAGCAGAAAGCGGGGTACCTCCTACAATGAGCAGTTCTTC
-,once,TRBV27,TRBJ2-2,CASSLTASLALNTGELFF,TGTGCCAGCAGTTTAACTGCGAGTCTAGCGCTAAACACCGGGGAGCTGTTTTTT
-,-,TRBV4-3,TRBJ2-3,CASSFRASSTDTQYF,TGCGCCAGCAGCTTCCGAGCATCTAGCACAGATACGCAGTATTTT
-,-,TRBV14,TRBJ1-1,CASSQVISAGWTEAFF,TGTGCCAGCAGCCAAGTAATATCTGCAGGTTGGACTGAAGCTTTCTTT
TRBD1,-,TRBV19,TRBJ2-7,CASSPLATGDFYEQYF,TGTGCCAGTAGTCCCCTCGCGACAGGGGATTTCTACGAGCAGTACTTC
TRBD2,-,TRBV4-3,TRBJ2-3,CASSQALAGTSTDTQYF,TGCGCCAGCAGCCAAGCGCTAGCGGGAACTAGCACAGATACGCAGTATTTT